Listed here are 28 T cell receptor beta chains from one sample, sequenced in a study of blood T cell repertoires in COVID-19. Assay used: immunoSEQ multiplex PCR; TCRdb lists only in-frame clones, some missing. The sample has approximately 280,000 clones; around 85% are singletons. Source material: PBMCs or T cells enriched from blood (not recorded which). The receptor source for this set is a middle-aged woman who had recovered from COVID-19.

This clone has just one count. DNA for the CDR3: TGTGCCAGCAGCCGGACAGTGAGCGAGACCCAGTACTTC. Translation: CASSRTVSETQYF. The chain is built from TRBV7-3 and TRBJ2-5, with D possibly being TRBD1 (6 bases). This CDR3 has 13 residues. Trimming left V 5 bases short and J 5 bases short, with 12 bases between. Looked up from germline, CDR1 is SGHTA and CDR2 is FQGTGA.

The CDR3: CASSLGVAAYNEQFF. The CDR3 bases are TGTGCCAGCAGCTTAGGGGTAGCGGCCTACAATGAGCAGTTCTTC. V usage is TRBV7-3 and J usage is TRBJ2-1; possibly TRBD2 for D (6 bases). V was shortened by 2 bases and J by 2 bases, with 10 bases between the two germline ends. Germline-derived CDR1 and CDR2 are SGHTA and FQGTGA. This CDR3 comprises 15 residues.

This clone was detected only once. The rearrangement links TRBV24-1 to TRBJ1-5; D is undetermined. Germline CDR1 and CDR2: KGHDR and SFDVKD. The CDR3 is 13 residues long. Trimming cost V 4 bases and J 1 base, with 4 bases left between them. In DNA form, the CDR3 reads TGTGCCACCAGTGAGGGCAGCAATCAGCCCCAGCATTTT. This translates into CATSEGSNQPQHF.

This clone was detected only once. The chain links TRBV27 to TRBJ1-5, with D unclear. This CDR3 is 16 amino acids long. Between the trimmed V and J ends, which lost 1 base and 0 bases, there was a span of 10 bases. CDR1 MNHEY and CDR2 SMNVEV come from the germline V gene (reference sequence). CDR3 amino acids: CASSLLGAGSNQPQHF. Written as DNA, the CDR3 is TGTGCCAGCAGTTTATTGGGCGCAGGTAGCAATCAGCCCCAGCATTTT.

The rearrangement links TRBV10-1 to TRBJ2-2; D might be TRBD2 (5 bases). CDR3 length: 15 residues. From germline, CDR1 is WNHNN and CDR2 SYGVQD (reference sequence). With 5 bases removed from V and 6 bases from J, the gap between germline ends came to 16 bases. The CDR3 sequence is CASSPTGTRAGELFF. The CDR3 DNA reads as TGCGCCAGCAGTCCGACCGGTACTAGGGCCGGGGAGCTGTTTTTT.

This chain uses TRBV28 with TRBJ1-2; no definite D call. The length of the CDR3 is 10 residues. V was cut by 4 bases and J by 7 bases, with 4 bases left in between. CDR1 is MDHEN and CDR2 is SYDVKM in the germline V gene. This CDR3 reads CASSSFGYTF. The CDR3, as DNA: TGTGCCAGCAGTTCCTTTGGCTACACCTTC.

The CDR3 sequence: CATSEGGTEHGDPKDTQYF. In nucleotides, the CDR3 is TGTGCCACCAGTGAGGGGGGGACCGAACACGGGGATCCCAAGGATACGCAGTATTTT. This chain joins TRBV24-1 and TRBJ2-3; 7 nucleotides line up with TRBD2. Germline V lookup: CDR1 KGHDR, CDR2 SFDVKD. V lost 4 bases, J lost 6 bases, and 21 bases stayed unmatched. CDR3 length: 19 residues.

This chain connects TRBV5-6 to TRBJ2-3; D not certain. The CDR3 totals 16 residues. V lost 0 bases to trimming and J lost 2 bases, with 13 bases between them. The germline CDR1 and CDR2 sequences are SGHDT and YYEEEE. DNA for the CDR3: TGTGCCAGCAGCTTGGGCGACATCTCAGCCACAGATACGCAGTATTTT. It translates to CASSLGDISATDTQYF.

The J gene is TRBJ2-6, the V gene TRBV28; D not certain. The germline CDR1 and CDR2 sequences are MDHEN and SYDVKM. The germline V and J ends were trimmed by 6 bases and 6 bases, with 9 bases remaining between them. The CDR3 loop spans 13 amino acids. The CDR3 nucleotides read TGTGCCAGCAGCTCCCCTCCGGCCAACGTCCTGACTTTC. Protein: CASSSPPANVLTF.

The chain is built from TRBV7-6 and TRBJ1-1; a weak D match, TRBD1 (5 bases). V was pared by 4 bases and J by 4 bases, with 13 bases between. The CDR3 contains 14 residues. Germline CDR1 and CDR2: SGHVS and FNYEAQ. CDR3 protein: CASSYQGRSTEAFF. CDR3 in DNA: TGTGCCAGCAGCTATCAGGGTAGGAGCACTGAAGCTTTCTTT.

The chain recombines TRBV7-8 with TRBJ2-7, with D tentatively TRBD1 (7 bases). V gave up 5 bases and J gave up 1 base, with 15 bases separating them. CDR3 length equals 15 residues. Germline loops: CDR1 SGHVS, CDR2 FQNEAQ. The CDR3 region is CASSPWDSGSYEQYF. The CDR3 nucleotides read TGTGCCAGCAGCCCCTGGGACAGCGGGTCCTACGAGCAGTACTTC.

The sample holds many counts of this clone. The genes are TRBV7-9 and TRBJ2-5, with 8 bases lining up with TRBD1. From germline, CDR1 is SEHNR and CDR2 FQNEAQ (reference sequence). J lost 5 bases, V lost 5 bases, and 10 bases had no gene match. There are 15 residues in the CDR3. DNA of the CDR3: TGTGCCAGCAGCGCCAACCTCCGGGACAGGGAGACCCAGTACTTC. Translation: CASSANLRDRETQYF.

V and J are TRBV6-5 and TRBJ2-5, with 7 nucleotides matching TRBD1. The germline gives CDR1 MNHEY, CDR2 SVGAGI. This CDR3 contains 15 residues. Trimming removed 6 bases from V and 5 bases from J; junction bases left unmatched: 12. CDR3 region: CASRTGQSLFETQYF. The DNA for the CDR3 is TGTGCCAGCAGGACGGGACAGTCTCTATTTGAGACCCAGTACTTC.

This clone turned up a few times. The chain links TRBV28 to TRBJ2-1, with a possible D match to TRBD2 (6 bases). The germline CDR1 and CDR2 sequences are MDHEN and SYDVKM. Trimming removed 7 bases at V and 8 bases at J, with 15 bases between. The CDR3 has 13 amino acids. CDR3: CASTLGGADEQFF. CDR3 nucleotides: TGTGCCAGCACTTTGGGGGGTGCCGATGAGCAGTTCTTC.

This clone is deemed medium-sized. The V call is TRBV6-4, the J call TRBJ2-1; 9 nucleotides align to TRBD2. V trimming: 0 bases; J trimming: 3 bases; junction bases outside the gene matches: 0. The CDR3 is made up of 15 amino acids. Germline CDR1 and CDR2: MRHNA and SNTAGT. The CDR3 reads CASSDSLAGYNEQFF. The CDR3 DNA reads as TGTGCCAGCAGTGACTCACTAGCGGGCTACAATGAGCAGTTCTTC.

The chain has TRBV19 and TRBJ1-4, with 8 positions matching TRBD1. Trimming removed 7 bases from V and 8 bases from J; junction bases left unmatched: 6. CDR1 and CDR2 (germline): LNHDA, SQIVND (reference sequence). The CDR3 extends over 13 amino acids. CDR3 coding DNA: TGTGCCAGTATGGACAGGGTACTGGAAAAACTGTTTTTT. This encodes CASMDRVLEKLFF.

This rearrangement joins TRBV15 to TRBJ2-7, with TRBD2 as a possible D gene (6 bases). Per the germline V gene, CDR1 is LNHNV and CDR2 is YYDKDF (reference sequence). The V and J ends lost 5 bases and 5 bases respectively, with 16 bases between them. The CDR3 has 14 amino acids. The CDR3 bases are TGTGCCACCAGCGACGGAGGGGACGTCGACGAGCAGTACTTC. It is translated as CATSDGGDVDEQYF. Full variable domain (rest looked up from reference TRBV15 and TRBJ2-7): DAMVIQNPRYQVTQFGKPVTLSCSQTLNHNVMYWYQQKSSQAPKLLFHYYDKDFNNEADTPDNFQSRRPNTSFCFLDIRSPGLGDTAMYLCATSDGGDVDEQYFGPGTRLTVT.

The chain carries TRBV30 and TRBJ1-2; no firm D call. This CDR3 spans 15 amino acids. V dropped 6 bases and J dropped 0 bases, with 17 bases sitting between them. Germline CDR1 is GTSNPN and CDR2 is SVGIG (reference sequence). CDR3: CACTPRGRANYGYTF. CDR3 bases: TGTGCCTGCACCCCGCGAGGCAGAGCTAACTATGGCTACACCTTC.

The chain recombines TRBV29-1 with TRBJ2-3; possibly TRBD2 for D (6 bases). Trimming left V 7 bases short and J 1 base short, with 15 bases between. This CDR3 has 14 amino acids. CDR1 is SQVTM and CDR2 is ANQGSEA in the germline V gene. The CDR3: CSGDSGLGTDTQYF. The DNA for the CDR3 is TGCAGCGGGGACTCGGGCCTGGGCACAGATACGCAGTATTTT.

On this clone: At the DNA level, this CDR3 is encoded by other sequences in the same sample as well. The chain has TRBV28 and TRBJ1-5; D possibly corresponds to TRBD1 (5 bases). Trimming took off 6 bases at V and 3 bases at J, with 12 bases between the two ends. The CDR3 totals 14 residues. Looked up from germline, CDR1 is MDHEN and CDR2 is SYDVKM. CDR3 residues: CASRLGQVNQPQHF. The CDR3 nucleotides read TGTGCCAGCAGATTGGGGCAGGTCAATCAGCCCCAGCATTTT.

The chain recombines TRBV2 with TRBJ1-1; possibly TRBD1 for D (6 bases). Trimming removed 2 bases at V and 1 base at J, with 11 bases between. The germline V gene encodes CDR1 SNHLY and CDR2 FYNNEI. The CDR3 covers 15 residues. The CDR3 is CASSEWGGRNTEAFF. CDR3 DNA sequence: TGTGCCAGCAGTGAATGGGGGGGCCGGAACACTGAAGCTTTCTTT. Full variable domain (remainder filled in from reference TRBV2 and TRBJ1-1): EPEVTQTPSHQVTQMGQEVILRCVPISNHLYFYWYRQILGQKVEFLVSFYNNEISEKSEIFDDQFSVERPDGSNFTLKIRSTKLEDSAMYFCASSEWGGRNTEAFFGQGTRLTVV.

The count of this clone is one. CDR3 region: CAWSAGTLQPQHF. DNA of the CDR3: TGTGCCTGGAGTGCCGGGACACTCCAGCCCCAGCATTTT. V gene TRBV30 combines with J gene TRBJ1-5; tentative D call: TRBD1 (6 bases). The CDR3 consists of 13 residues. V gave up 1 base and J gave up 7 bases, with 11 bases separating them. Germline V lookup: CDR1 GTSNPN, CDR2 SVGIG (reference sequence).

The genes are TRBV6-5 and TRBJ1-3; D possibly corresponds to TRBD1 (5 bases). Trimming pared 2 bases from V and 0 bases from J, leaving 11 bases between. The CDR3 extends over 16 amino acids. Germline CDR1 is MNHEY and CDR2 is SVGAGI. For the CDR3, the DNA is TGTGCCAGCAGTTACCAGGGCCTTAACTCTGGAAACACCATATATTTT. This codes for CASSYQGLNSGNTIYF.

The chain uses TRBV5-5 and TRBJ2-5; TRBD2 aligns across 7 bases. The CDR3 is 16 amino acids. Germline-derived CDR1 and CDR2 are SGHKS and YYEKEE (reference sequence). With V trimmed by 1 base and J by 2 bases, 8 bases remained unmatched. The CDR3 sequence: CASSLYGTTGQETQYF. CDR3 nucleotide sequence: TGTGCCAGCAGCTTGTACGGGACTACAGGACAAGAGACCCAGTACTTC.

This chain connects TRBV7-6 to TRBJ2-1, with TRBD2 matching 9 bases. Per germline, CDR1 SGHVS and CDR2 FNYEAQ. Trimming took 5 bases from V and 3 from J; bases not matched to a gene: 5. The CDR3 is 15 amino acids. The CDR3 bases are TGTGCCAGCAGCCGTGAACTAGCGGGCTACAATGAGCAGTTCTTC. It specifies CASSRELAGYNEQFF.

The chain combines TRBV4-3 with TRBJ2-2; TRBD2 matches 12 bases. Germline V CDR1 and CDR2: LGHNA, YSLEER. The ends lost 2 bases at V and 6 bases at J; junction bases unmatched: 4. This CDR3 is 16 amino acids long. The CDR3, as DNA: TGCGCCAGCAGCCAACCGGGACTAGCGGGCGCCGGGGAGCTGTTTTTT. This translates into CASSQPGLAGAGELFF.

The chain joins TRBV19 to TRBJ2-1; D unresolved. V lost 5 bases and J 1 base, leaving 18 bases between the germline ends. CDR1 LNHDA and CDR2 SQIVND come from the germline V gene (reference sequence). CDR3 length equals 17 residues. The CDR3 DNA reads TGTGCCAGTAGTCCTGGGCCCCCCCCTGGGTCCTACAATGAGCAGTTCTTC. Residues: CASSPGPPPGSYNEQFF.

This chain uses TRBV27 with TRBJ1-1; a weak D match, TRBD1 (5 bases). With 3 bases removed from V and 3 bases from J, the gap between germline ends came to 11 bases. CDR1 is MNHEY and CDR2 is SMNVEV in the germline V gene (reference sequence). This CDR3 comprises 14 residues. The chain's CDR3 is CASSFWRGDTEAFF. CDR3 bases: TGTGCCAGCAGTTTCTGGCGGGGGGACACTGAAGCTTTCTTT.